A single sample gave rise to the 9 T cell receptor beta chains below, sequenced in a study of blood T cell repertoires in COVID-19. The method was immunoSEQ multiplex PCR; TCRdb's version includes in-frame clones alone and lacks a portion of them. The sample contains a few hundred thousand clones, 90% of which appear only once. Sequenced material: peripheral blood. These receptors were obtained from a woman in her 30s with COVID-19, enrolled during active disease.

The rearrangement joins TRBV27 to TRBJ1-5; D is possibly TRBD1 (6 bases). V shed 4 bases and J shed 2 bases, with 9 bases lying between them. The CDR3 is made up of 14 amino acids. CDR1 and CDR2 (germline): MNHEY, SMNVEV (reference sequence). The CDR3: CASSYRQGNQPQHF. The CDR3, as DNA: TGTGCCAGCAGTTACCGACAGGGCAATCAGCCCCAGCATTTT.

The gene calls are TRBV19 and TRBJ1-1; D ambiguous. This CDR3 has 13 residues. V was pared by 1 base and J by 2 bases, with 5 bases between. Per germline, CDR1 LNHDA and CDR2 SQIVND (reference sequence). This CDR3 is CASSIVHNTEAFF. The CDR3 nucleotides are TGTGCCAGTAGTATAGTACACAACACTGAAGCTTTCTTT.

The chain recombines TRBV11-3 with TRBJ2-2, with 9 bases fitting TRBD2. Per germline, CDR1 SGHNT and CDR2 YENEEA. The CDR3 has 16 residues. The trim removed 5 bases at V and 2 bases at J, leaving 6 bases unmatched. Here the CDR3 DNA reads TGTGCCAGCAGCCATCGAGCGGGAGGTAACACCGGGGAGCTGTTTTTT. This gives the protein CASSHRAGGNTGELFF.

This clone was seen a single time. The V call is TRBV6-4, the J call TRBJ1-1; tentative D call: TRBD1 (5 bases). CDR3 length: 15 residues. V lost 6 bases, J lost 2 bases, and 16 bases lay in between. Germline V gene sequence: CDR1 MRHNA, CDR2 SNTAGT. The CDR3 reads CASSRDGAGNTEAFF. The CDR3 DNA is TGTGCCAGCAGCCGGGACGGAGCGGGAAACACTGAAGCTTTCTTT.

The CDR3 region has the DNA TGTGCCAGCAGCTTAGAAAGGACAGGGGGCCTACGGGACGTCCTGACTTTC. Amino acid sequence: CASSLERTGGLRDVLTF. This rearrangement joins TRBV7-9 to TRBJ2-6, with 11 bases matching TRBD1. Germline lookup yields CDR1 SEHNR and CDR2 FQNEAQ (reference sequence). The CDR3 is 17 amino acids. With V trimmed by 1 base and J by 11 bases, 10 bases remained unmatched. Full variable domain (missing parts from reference TRBV7-9 and TRBJ2-6): DTGVSQNPRHKITKRGQNVTFRCDPISEHNRLYWYRQTLGQGPEFLTYFQNEAQLEKSRLLSDRFSAERPKGSFSTLEIQRTEQGDSAMYLCASSLERTGGLRDVLTFGAGSRLTVL.

The chain links TRBV14 to TRBJ1-6, with D perhaps TRBD1 (5 bases). Germline V gene lookup returns CDR1 SGHDN and CDR2 FVKESK. The CDR3 has 19 amino acids. Trimming stripped 0 bases from V and 0 bases from J, with 15 bases between. The CDR3 DNA reads TGTGCCAGCAGCCAAGATACCCGGACAATGAGCTCCTATAATTCACCCCTCCACTTT. Protein product: CASSQDTRTMSSYNSPLHF.

The chain is built from TRBV30 and TRBJ1-6; D gene ambiguous. CDR1 GTSNPN and CDR2 SVGIG come from the germline V gene (reference sequence). Trimming removed 0 bases from V and 7 bases from J, with 10 bases in between. The CDR3 covers 14 residues. CDR3 in DNA: TGTGCCTGGAGTGTGGCAGTCTTGAATTCACCCCTCCACTTT. Translated, it gives CAWSVAVLNSPLHF.

The gene calls are TRBV30 and TRBJ2-7; tentative D call: TRBD2 (7 bases). V was clipped by 2 bases and J by 7 bases, with 12 bases between them. This CDR3 is 12 amino acids long. Germline-derived CDR1 and CDR2 are GTSNPN and SVGIG (reference sequence). The CDR3 region is CAWSRRGGEQYF. CDR3 nucleotide sequence: TGTGCCTGGAGTCGTAGGGGGGGTGAGCAGTACTTC.

The chain uses TRBV15 and TRBJ2-5, with TRBD2 matching over 7 bases. V was pared by 3 bases and J by 5 bases, with 6 bases of the junction left unmatched. Germline CDR1 and CDR2: LNHNV and YYDKDF (reference sequence). The CDR3 has 14 residues. The CDR3 bases are TGTGCCACCAGCAGGGGGGGAGGGGAGGAGACCCAGTACTTC. The encoded protein is CATSRGGGEETQYF.